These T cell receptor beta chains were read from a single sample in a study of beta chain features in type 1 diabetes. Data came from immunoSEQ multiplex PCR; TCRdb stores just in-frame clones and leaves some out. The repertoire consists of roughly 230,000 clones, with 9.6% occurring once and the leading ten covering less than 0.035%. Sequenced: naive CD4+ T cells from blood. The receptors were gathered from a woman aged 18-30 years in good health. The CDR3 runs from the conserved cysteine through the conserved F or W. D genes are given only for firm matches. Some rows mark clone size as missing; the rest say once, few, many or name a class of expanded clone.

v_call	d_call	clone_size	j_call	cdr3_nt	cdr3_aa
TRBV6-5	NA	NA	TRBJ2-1	TGTGCCAGCAGTTCGCGGAACGGGAATGAGCAGTTCTTC	CASSSRNGNEQFF
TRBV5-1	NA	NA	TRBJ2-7	TGCGCCAGCAGCTTGGACAGGATTGGGGAGCAGTACTTC	CASSLDRIGEQYF
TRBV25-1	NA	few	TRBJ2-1	TGTGCCAGCAGTGAATCAATAGCAGCCTACAATGAGCAGTTCTTC	CASSESIAAYNEQFF
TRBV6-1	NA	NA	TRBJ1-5	TGTGCCAGCAGTGAAGATGCACAAAATAGCAATCAGCCCCAGCATTTT	CASSEDAQNSNQPQHF
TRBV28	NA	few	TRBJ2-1	TGTGCCAGCAGTTTATACAGAGACTCCTACAATGAGCAGTTCTTC	CASSLYRDSYNEQFF
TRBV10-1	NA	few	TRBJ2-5	TGCGCCAGCAGTGAGCAGACGGAGGATCAAGAGACCCAGTACTTC	CASSEQTEDQETQYF
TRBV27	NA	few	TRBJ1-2	TGTGCCAGCAGGCCGCAAAGGGACTCTGGCTACACCTTC	CASRPQRDSGYTF
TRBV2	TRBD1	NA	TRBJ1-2	TGTGCCAGCAGTGCACGGACAGGGGATGGCTACACCTTC	CASSARTGDGYTF
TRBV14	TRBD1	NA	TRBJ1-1	TGTGCCAGCAGCCAGAGGACAGGCAGGAACACTGAAGCTTTCTTT	CASSQRTGRNTEAFF
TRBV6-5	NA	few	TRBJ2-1	TGTGCCAGCAGTTACTTCAACAGGGTACATGAGCAGTTCTTC	CASSYFNRVHEQFF
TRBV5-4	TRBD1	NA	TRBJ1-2	TGTGCCAGCAGCGTAGACAGGGCAGAGTCAAGCTATGGCTACACCTTC	CASSVDRAESSYGYTF
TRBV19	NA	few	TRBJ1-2	TGTGCCAGTCTTCAATCAACGGGGGTTAACTATGGCTACACCTTC	CASLQSTGVNYGYTF
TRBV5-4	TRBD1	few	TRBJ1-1	TGTGCCAGCAGCTCGTACCCAAGACAGGGGACGAACACTGAAGCTTTCTTT	CASSSYPRQGTNTEAFF
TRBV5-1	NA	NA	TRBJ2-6	TGCGCCAGCAGCTTGGGAACGGGAAGCTCTGGGGCCAACGTCCTGACTTTC	CASSLGTGSSGANVLTF
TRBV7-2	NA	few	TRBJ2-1	TGTGCCAGCAGCCCCCAACAGGGCTTATTTGAGCAGTTCTTC	CASSPQQGLFEQFF
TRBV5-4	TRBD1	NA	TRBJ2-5	TGTGCCAGCAGCCCGGGACAGGGAAGGCAAGAGACCCAGTACTTC	CASSPGQGRQETQYF
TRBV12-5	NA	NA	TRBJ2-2	TGTGCTAGTGGCATGTCAGATTTCACCGGGGAGCTGTTTTTT	CASGMSDFTGELFF
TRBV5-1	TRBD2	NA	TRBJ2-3	TGCGCCAGCAGGCGGGAGACGGCAGATACGCAGTATTTT	CASRRETADTQYF
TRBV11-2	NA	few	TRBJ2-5	TGTGCCAGCAGCTCCGTGGGTAGGAGGGAGACCCAGTACTTC	CASSSVGRRETQYF
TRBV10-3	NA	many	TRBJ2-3	TGTGCCATCCGCGCGGTTGAGGATACGCAGTATTTT	CAIRAVEDTQYF
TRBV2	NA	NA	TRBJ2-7	TGTGCCAGCAGTGAAAATCGCCCTAGTACGGGCGAGCAGTACTTC	CASSENRPSTGEQYF
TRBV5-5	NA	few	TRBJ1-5	TGTGCCAGCAGCCCCCAAGGGACAAAGGATCAGCCCCAGCATTTT	CASSPQGTKDQPQHF
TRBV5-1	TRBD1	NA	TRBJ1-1	TGCGCCAGCAGCTTACAGGGGAAGACTGAAGCTTTCTTT	CASSLQGKTEAFF
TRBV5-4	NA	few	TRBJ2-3	TGTGCCAGCAGCCGAGACCTAGAGTCGTCGGATACGCAGTATTTT	CASSRDLESSDTQYF
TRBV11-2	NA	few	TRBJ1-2	TGTGCCAGCAGTACCGCAGGTATAGGCTACACCTTC	CASSTAGIGYTF
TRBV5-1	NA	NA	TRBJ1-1	TGCGCCAGCAGGGACACTGTACCTCTGAACACTGAAGCTTTCTTT	CASRDTVPLNTEAFF
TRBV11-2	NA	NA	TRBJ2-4	TGTGCCAGCAGCTTAAGCGGCTCCAAAAACATTCAGTACTTC	CASSLSGSKNIQYF
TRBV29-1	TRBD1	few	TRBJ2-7	TGCAGCGTGGCTCGACAGGGAGCCTACGAGCAGTACTTC	CSVARQGAYEQYF
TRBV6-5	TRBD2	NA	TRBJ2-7	TGTGCCAGCAGTCGAGGACTAGCAGGCTACGAGCAGTACTTC	CASSRGLAGYEQYF
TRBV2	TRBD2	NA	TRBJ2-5	TGTGCCAGCGTACCTGACGGGGGGGGGCTCTCCGAGACCCAGTACTTC	CASVPDGGGLSETQYF
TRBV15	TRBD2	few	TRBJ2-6	TGTGCCACCAGCAGAGGGGGGGGCTCTGGGGCCAACGTCCTGACTTTC	CATSRGGGSGANVLTF
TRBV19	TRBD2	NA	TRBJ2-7	TGTGCCAGTCCTCCGAGGGAGGGGATCCCCTACGAGCAGTACTTC	CASPPREGIPYEQYF
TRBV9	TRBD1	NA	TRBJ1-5	TGTGCCAGCAGCCGGGACAGTGATCAGCCCCAGCATTTT	CASSRDSDQPQHF
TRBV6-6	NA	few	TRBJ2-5	TGTGCCAGCAGTTACTCGCTAGCGTCAGAGACCCAGTACTTC	CASSYSLASETQYF
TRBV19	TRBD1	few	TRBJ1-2	TGTGCCAGTTGGACAGGGGGCGGGTATGGCTACACCTTC	CASWTGGGYGYTF
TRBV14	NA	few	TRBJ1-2	TGTGCCAGCAGCCAAGATCTCGGAGTGCTCGGTGGCTACACCTTC	CASSQDLGVLGGYTF
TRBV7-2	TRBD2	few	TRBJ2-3	TGTGCCAGCAGCTTAAAAGCGGGAGTAGGAGATACGCAGTATTTT	CASSLKAGVGDTQYF
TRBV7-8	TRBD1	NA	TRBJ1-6	TGTGCCAGCAGCCCTCCAAGGACAGGGGTTTCACCCCTCCACTTT	CASSPPRTGVSPLHF
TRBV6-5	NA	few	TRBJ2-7	TGTGCCAGCGCTCCAGGGACTGGCTACTACGAGCAGTACTTC	CASAPGTGYYEQYF
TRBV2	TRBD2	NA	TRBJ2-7	TGTGCCAGCAGTGACAGGTTAGCGGGAGTGCACGAGCAGTACTTC	CASSDRLAGVHEQYF
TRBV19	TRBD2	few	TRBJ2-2	TGTGCCAGTAGAAGCGCGGGAGCTGACACCGGGGAGCTGTTTTTT	CASRSAGADTGELFF
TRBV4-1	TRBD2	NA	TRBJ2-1	TGCGCCAGCACCACTAGCGGGAGGGGGGATGAGCAGTTCTTC	CASTTSGRGDEQFF
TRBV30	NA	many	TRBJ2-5	TGTGCCTGGGAACAACAGGTCTCTGGGGAGACCCAGTACTTC	CAWEQQVSGETQYF
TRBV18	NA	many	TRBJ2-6	TGTGCCAGCTCACGTACAGGGCCCTCTGGGGCCAACGTCCTGACTTTC	CASSRTGPSGANVLTF
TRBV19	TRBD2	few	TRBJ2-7	TGTGCCAGTAGTCTACCGGGACTACCATACGAGCAGTACTTC	CASSLPGLPYEQYF
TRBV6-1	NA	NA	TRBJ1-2	TGTGCCAGCAGTGAAGCGGTAACAGGGATCTATGGCTACACCTTC	CASSEAVTGIYGYTF
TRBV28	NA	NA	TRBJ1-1	TGTGCCAGCAGTTTATTCCCCGGGATGAACACTGAAGCTTTCTTT	CASSLFPGMNTEAFF
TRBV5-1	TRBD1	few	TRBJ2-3	TGCGCCAGCAGCCTGACCGCCGGGACAGGTTCAGATACGCAGTATTTT	CASSLTAGTGSDTQYF
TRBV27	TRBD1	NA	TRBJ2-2	TGTGCCAGCAAACCCGACAGGGGGCTACTCACCGGGGAGCTGTTTTTT	CASKPDRGLLTGELFF
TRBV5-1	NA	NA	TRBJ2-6	TGCGCCAGCAGCTTGGCTGGACAGACCGGCTCTGGGGCCAACGTCCTGACTTTC	CASSLAGQTGSGANVLTF
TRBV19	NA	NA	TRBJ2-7	TGTGCCAGTAGTTCGATACGTGAGACCTACGAGCAGTACTTC	CASSSIRETYEQYF
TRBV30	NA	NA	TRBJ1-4	TGTGCCTGCTCCCAGGGGTCCCCTAATGAAAAACTGTTTTTT	CACSQGSPNEKLFF
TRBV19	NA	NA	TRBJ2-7	TGTGCCAGTAAACCGACAGGAACCTACGAGCAGTACTTC	CASKPTGTYEQYF
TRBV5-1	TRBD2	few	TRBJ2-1	TGCGCCAGCACGACTAGCGGGGGAGGCCCCTACAATGAGCAGTTCTTC	CASTTSGGGPYNEQFF
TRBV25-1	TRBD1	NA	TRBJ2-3	TGTGCCAGCTCCGGACAGGGCCCAGATACGCAGTATTTT	CASSGQGPDTQYF
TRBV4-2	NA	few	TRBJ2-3	TGTGCCAGCAGCCCTACGCAGCAGCGGGGCACAGATACGCAGTATTTT	CASSPTQQRGTDTQYF
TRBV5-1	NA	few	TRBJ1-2	TGCGCCAGCAGCCCAACCCAGGGAAATAACTATGGCTACACCTTC	CASSPTQGNNYGYTF
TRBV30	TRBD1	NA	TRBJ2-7	TGTGCCTGGAGAAAGGACAGGGGCACCTACGAGCAGTACTTC	CAWRKDRGTYEQYF
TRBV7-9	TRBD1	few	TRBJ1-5	TGTGCCAGCAGATTTACCCCCGAAGGGACAGGGTGGAATCAGCCCCAGCATTTT	CASRFTPEGTGWNQPQHF
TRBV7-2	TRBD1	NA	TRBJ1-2	TGTGCCAGCAGCTTGGTAGGGACAGTTCCCCACGGCTACACCTTC	CASSLVGTVPHGYTF